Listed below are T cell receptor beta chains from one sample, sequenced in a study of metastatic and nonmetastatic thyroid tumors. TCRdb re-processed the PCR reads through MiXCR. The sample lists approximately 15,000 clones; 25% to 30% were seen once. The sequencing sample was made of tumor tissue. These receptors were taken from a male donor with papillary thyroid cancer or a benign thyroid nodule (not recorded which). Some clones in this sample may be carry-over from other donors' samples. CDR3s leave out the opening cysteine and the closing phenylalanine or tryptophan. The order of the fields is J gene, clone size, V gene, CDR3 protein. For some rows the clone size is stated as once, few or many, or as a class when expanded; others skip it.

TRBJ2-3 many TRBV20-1 STMTGTSDTDTQY
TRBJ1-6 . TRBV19 ASSDGTEYSPLH
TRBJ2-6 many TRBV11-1 ASSFSGRGSGANVLT
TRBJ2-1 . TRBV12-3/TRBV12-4 ASRYRMGLAGDNWQF
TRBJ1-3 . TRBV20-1 SARDSTGTGNTIY
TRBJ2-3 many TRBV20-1 SARRHRDRGTDTQY
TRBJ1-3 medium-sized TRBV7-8 ASSNPLGIAEQGSGNTIY
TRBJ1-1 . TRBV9 ASSAAGGPGTEAF
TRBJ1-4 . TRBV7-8 ASSLDSEKLF
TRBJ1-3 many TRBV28 ASSLAGRVANTIY
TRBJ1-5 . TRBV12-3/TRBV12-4 ASSLSGGNQPQH
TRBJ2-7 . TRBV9 ASSPHPGSYEQY
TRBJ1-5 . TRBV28 ASIQGSHPQH
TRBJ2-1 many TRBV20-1 SAPTSGSYNEQF
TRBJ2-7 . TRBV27 ASSIRVPPYEQY
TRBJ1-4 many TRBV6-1 ASRFTGAGGEKLF
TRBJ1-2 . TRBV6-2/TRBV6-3 ASSRGQGELYGYT
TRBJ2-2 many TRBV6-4 ASSDSPTGELF
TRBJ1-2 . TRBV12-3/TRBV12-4 ASSFTGMGHYGYT
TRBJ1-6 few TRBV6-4 ATPRGSNSPLH
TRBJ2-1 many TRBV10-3 AISESSVWKSSYNEQF
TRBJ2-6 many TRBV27 ASSPQGESYNVLT
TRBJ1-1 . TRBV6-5 ASRTPITAAHRSTEAF
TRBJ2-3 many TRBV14 ASSPLQGASSADTQY
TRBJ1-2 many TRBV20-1 SARPDIGTFGGYT
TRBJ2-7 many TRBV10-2 ASSRELYEQY
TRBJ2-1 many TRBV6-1 ASSRTSGLYNEQF
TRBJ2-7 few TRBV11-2 ASSLDPGAYEQY
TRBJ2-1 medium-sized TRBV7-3 ASSSQAGGPGEQF
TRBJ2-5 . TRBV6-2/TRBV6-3 ASMDLKETQY
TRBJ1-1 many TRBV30 AWSRMNTEAF
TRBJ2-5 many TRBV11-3 ASSPKWASGGLRRETQY
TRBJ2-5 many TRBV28 ASTPFGTGKETQY
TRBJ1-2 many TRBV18 ASSLDMIYGYT
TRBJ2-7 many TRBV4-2 ASSRASTSGRSEQY
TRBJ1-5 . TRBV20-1 SARTGLELQPQH
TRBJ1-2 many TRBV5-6 ASSTSPGQGNYGYT
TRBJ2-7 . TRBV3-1 ASSHGVDQY
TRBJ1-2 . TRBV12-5 ASGLRQSYGYT
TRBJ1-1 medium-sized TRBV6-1 ASSEPGRGWV
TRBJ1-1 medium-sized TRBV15 ATSRDEGGLDTEAF
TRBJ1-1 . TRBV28 ASSLTIPALYTEAF
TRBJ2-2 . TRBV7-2 ASSRTRSGELF
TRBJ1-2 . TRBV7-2 ASSLGQSYGYT
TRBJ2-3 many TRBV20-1 SARLVKSDTQY
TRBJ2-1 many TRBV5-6 ASSLGKDAQF
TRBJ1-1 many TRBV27 ASSLKMRGNTEAF
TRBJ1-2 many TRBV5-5 ASSLEADYGYT
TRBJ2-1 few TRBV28 ASSWTIQTQTYNEQF